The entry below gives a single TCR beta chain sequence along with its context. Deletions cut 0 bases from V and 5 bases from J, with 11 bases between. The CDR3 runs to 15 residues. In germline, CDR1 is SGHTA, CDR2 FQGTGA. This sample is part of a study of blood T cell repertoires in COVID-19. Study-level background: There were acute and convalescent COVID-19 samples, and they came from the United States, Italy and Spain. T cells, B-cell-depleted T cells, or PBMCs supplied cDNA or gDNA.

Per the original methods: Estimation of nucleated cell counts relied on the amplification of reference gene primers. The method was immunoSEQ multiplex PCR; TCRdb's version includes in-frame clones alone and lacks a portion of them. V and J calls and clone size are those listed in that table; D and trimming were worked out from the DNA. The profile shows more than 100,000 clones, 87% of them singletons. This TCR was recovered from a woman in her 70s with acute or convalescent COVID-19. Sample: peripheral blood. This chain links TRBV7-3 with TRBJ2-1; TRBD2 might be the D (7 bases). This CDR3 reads CASSLTGGRDNEQFF. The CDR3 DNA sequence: TGTGCCAGCAGCTTAACGGGGGGGCGCGACAATGAGCAGTTCTTC.